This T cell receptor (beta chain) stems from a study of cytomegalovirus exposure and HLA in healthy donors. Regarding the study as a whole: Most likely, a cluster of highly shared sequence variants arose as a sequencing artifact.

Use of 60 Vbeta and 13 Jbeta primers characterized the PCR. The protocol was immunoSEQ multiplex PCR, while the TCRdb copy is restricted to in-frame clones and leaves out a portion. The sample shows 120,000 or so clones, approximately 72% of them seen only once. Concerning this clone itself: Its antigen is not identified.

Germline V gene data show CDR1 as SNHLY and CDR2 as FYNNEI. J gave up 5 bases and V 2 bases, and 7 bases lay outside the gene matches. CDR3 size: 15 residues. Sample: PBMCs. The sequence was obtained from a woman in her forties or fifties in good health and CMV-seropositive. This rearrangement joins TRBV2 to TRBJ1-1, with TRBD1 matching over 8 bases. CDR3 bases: TGTGCCAGCAGTGAACTGGGCAGGGGGCAAACTGAAGCTTTCTTT. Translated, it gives CASSELGRGQTEAFF.